A single sample is the source of the 20 T cell receptor beta chains below, sequenced in a study of regulatory T cells in long-lasting Graves disease. Documented time point: newly diagnosed GD, antithyroid drugs for less than 3 months. Construction of the TCR library relied on RNA isolated from PBMCs. TCR beta libraries were built with iRepertoire HTBI primers and Arm-PCR of CDR3 regions. TCRdb redid the calling of the multiplex PCR reads with MiXCR, one entry per CDR3 protein. The sample yields about 370,000 distinct CDR3 sequences, around a sixth seen once. The sequenced sample was peripheral blood mononuclear cells (PBMCs), obtained at new diagnosis, from a patient treated with antithyroid drugs. These receptors came from a female donor with Graves disease.

This clonotype has at least ten counts. The chain combines TRBV29-1 with TRBJ2-3; TRBD1 is a possible D gene (7 bases). The germline V and J ends were trimmed by 4 bases and 6 bases, with 14 bases remaining between them. CDR1 SQVTM and CDR2 ANQGSEA come from the germline V gene. This CDR3 has 13 residues. The CDR3 loop is CSVVRGTADTQYF. CDR3 bases: TGCAGCGTTGTACGCGGGACAGCTGATACGCAGTATTTT.

V is TRBV11-2 and J is TRBJ1-2; D unresolved. V lost 6 bases and J 1 base, leaving 9 bases between the germline ends. This CDR3 has 13 residues. Per the germline V gene, CDR1 is SGHAT and CDR2 is FQNNGV. This CDR3 is CASSPTNNYGYTF. The CDR3 DNA sequence: TGTGCCAGCAGTCCGACAAATAACTATGGCTACACCTTC. Using reference TRBV11-2 and TRBJ1-2 for the parts outside the CDR3, the full variable domain is EAGVAQSPRYKIIEKRQSVAFWCNPISGHATLYWYQQILGQGPKLLIQFQNNGVVDDSQLPKDRFSAERLKGVDSTLKIQPAKLEDSAVYLCASSPTNNYGYTFGSGTRLTVV.

This clonotype was recorded many times. Here the CDR3 DNA reads TGCAGCGTTGTTGCTCCGGGACTAGCGAGCGAGACCCAGTACTTC. This encodes CSVVAPGLASETQYF. This chain uses TRBV29-1 with TRBJ2-5, with 10 bases matching TRBD2. The CDR3 is 15 amino acids. Germline V gene lookup returns CDR1 SQVTM and CDR2 ANQGSEA. J gave up 5 bases and V 4 bases, and 10 bases lay outside the gene matches. Supplemented by reference TRBV29-1 and TRBJ2-5, the full variable domain reads SAVISQKPSRDICQRGTSLTIQCQVDSQVTMMFWYRQQPGQSLTLIATANQGSEATYESGFVIDKFPISRPNLTFSTLTVSNMSPEDSSIYLCSVVAPGLASETQYFGPGTRLLVL.

This clonotype appeared once. V gene TRBV28 combines with J gene TRBJ2-1; 7 nucleotides line up with TRBD2. Germline V gives CDR1 MDHEN, CDR2 SYDVKM. The CDR3 covers 16 residues. With V trimmed by 6 bases and J by 1 base, 9 bases remained unmatched. This CDR3 is CASRTPSGESYNEQFF. The CDR3 DNA sequence: TGTGCCAGCAGGACCCCCAGCGGGGAATCCTACAATGAGCAGTTCTTC.

This clonotype was observed at least ten times. The chain recombines TRBV4-1 with TRBJ1-6; D is unclear. V was trimmed by 4 bases and J by 7 bases, leaving 17 bases between them. The CDR3 is 16 residues long. CDR1 and CDR2 from the germline V gene are MGHRA and YSYEKL. This CDR3 reads CASSLLGGLANSPLHF. Here the CDR3 DNA reads TGCGCCAGCAGCCTCCTCGGCGGGTTAGCGAATTCACCCCTCCACTTT.

This chain links TRBV7-8 with TRBJ2-1; no clear D. The germline V gene has CDR1 SGHVS and CDR2 FQNEAQ. V was pared by 0 bases and J by 2 bases, with 11 bases between. The CDR3 consists of 16 residues. The DNA for the CDR3 is TGTGCCAGCAGCTTAGCGTCTGGCTTTACCTACAATGAGCAGTTCTTC. As protein: CASSLASGFTYNEQFF.

This chain joins TRBV20-1 and TRBJ1-5; weak D call: TRBD1 (6 bases). The CDR3 has 16 amino acids. Germline V gene lookup returns CDR1 DFQATT and CDR2 SNEGSKA (reference sequence). Between the trimmed V and J ends, which lost 2 bases and 4 bases, there was a span of 18 bases. The DNA of the CDR3 is TGCAGTGCTAGACTTACCTCACAGGGCCAGAATCAGCCCCAGCATTTT. Translating it yields CSARLTSQGQNQPQHF.

The rearrangement links TRBV4-1 to TRBJ1-4, with D tentatively TRBD1 (6 bases). With 5 bases removed from V and 7 bases from J, the gap between germline ends came to 17 bases. The CDR3 covers 15 residues. Germline V gives CDR1 MGHRA, CDR2 YSYEKL. The CDR3 here is CASSESGGRSEKLFF. The CDR3 DNA reads TGCGCCAGCAGCGAGTCCGGGGGGCGAAGTGAAAAACTGTTTTTT.

The table lists this clonotype with many counts. The chain carries TRBV2 and TRBJ1-5; D gene uncertain. The CDR3 has 12 residues. Trimming cost V 2 bases and J 8 bases, with 7 bases left between them. Germline V CDR1 and CDR2: SNHLY, FYNNEI. The CDR3 loop is CASSELIKPQHF. The CDR3 DNA reads as TGTGCCAGCAGTGAACTCATAAAGCCCCAGCATTTT.

As to this clonotype: A much larger clone lies a single base off, so this may be a read error. This chain connects TRBV29-1 to TRBJ2-7; D may correspond to TRBD1 or TRBD2 (6 bases each). The CDR3 spans 15 residues. Germline CDR1 and CDR2: SQVTM and ANQGSEA. V gave up 3 bases and J gave up 7 bases, with 22 bases separating them. Here the CDR3 DNA reads TGCAGCGTTGATTTAGTTTCGAGGGGGGCGAAAGAGCAGTACTTC. Translating gives CSVDLVSRGAKEQYF.

This clonotype was detected ten times or more. This sequence joins TRBV20-1 and TRBJ2-1, with D possibly matching TRBD2 (5 bases). The CDR3 covers 16 residues. Trimming cost V 1 base and J 4 bases, with 17 bases left between them. Germline V CDR1 and CDR2: DFQATT, SNEGSKA (reference sequence). The CDR3 DNA reads TGCAGTGCTAGAGCCGCCGCGACTACCTTGTACAATGAGCAGTTCTTC. It is translated as CSARAAATTLYNEQFF.

This clonotype was detected many times. The chain recombines TRBV28 with TRBJ2-7; a weak D match, TRBD1 (5 bases). The CDR3 contains 15 residues. V lost 4 bases and J lost 0, with 13 bases in between. The germline V gene has CDR1 MDHEN and CDR2 SYDVKM. The CDR3: CASSSGHDTSYEQYF. CDR3 bases: TGTGCCAGCAGTTCCGGACACGATACCTCCTACGAGCAGTACTTC. The variable domain in full, with the rest retrieved from reference TRBV28 and TRBJ2-7, is DVKVTQSSRYLVKRTGEKVFLECVQDMDHENMFWYRQDPGLGLRLIYFSYDVKMKEKGDIPEGYSVSREKKERFSLILESASTNQTSMYLCASSSGHDTSYEQYFGPGTRLTVT.

This clonotype was observed a handful of times. The chain employs TRBV5-5 and TRBJ2-3; the D gene could be TRBD1 or TRBD2 (5 bases each). Germline lookup yields CDR1 SGHKS and CDR2 YYEKEE (reference sequence). This CDR3 spans 14 amino acids. V gave up 7 bases and J gave up 2 bases, with 14 bases separating them. Written as DNA, the CDR3 is TGTGCCAGCTTACCGGGGCTTCTCACAGATACGCAGTATTTT. This sequence encodes CASLPGLLTDTQYF.

This clonotype was recorded a few times. V gene TRBV10-3 combines with J gene TRBJ2-1; 8 bases fit TRBD2. This CDR3 is 16 amino acids long. Germline CDR1 ENHRY, CDR2 SYGVKD. J gave up 0 bases and V 5 bases, and 6 bases lay outside the gene matches. The chain's CDR3 is CAISSLAGSSYNEQFF. CDR3 nucleotide sequence: TGTGCCATCAGTTCCTTAGCGGGGAGCTCCTACAATGAGCAGTTCTTC.

This chain uses TRBV29-1 with TRBJ1-4; a weak D match, TRBD1 (6 bases). CDR3 length equals 14 residues. The germline V and J ends were trimmed by 7 bases and 3 bases, with 15 bases remaining between them. The germline V gene encodes CDR1 SQVTM and CDR2 ANQGSEA. The CDR3 bases are TGCAGCGCCCAACAGGGTGTCGCTAATGAAAAACTGTTTTTT. It codes for CSAQQGVANEKLFF.

This clonotype has a handful of counts. J is TRBJ2-2 and V is TRBV12-3 or TRBV12-4; 12 bases align to TRBD1. The CDR3 runs 16 residues. Trimming cost V 6 bases and J 6 bases; bases outside gene matches: 8. The CDR3 region is CASSPGTGGRSGELFF. CDR3 coding DNA: TGTGCCAGCAGCCCAGGGACAGGGGGCCGTTCCGGGGAGCTGTTTTTT.

This sequence joins TRBV3-1 and TRBJ1-2, with 10 bases that match TRBD1. The CDR3 is 18 residues long. Germline assignment: CDR1 LGHDT and CDR2 YNNKEL (reference sequence). Unmatched junction bases numbered 11, after V lost 4 bases and J lost 0 bases. The CDR3 DNA follows: TGTGCCAGCAGCCGGACACCGGGACAGGGGACATCTAACTATGGCTACACCTTC. Protein: CASSRTPGQGTSNYGYTF.

At least ten counts were recorded for this clonotype. The chain is built from TRBV7-9 and TRBJ1-1; 7 bases are shared with TRBD1. The trim removed 4 bases at V and 0 bases at J, leaving 14 bases unmatched. There are 18 residues in the CDR3. Germline V lookup: CDR1 SEHNR, CDR2 FQNEAQ (reference sequence). The CDR3, as DNA: TGTGCCAGCAGCTCATCCTCCAGACAGGGAGGGATGAACACTGAAGCTTTCTTT. This sequence encodes CASSSSSRQGGMNTEAFF.

A remark on this clonotype: The DNA is omitted, as the CDR3 cannot be located on it reliably, and the CDR3 follows TCRdb's listing. The V call is TRBV7-9, the J call TRBJ2-1; the table assigns TRBD2, which was not confirmed against the DNA. Germline V gene sequence: CDR1 SEHNR, CDR2 FQNEAQ (reference sequence). The CDR3 spans 20 amino acids, including both terminal residues. The chain's CDR3 is CASSFRGRGTSGRDPNEQFF.

This clonotype was detected ten times or more. The rearrangement uses TRBV29-1 and TRBJ2-5; the D gene is possibly TRBD1 (6 bases). Germline V lookup: CDR1 SQVTM, CDR2 ANQGSEA. V was pared by 0 bases and J by 4 bases, with 18 bases between. There are 16 residues in the CDR3. The CDR3 here is CSVEDPHRVAGETQYF. CDR3 in DNA: TGCAGCGTTGAAGATCCCCACAGGGTAGCTGGAGAGACCCAGTACTTC.